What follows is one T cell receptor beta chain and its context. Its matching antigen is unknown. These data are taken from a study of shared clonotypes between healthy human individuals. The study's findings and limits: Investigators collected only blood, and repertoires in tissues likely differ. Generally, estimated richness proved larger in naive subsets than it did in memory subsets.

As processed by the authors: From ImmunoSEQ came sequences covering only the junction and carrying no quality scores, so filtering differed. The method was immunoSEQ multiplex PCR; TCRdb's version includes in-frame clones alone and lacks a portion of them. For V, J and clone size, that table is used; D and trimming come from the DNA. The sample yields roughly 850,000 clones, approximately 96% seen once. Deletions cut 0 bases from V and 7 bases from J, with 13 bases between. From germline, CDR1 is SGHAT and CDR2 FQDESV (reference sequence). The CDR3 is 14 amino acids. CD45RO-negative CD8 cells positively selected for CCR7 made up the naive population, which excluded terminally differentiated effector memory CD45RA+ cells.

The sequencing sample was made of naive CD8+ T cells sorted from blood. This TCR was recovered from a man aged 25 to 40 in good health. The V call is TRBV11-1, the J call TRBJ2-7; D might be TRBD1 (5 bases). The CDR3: CASSLARAGLEQYF. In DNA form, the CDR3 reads TGTGCCAGCAGCTTAGCCCGGGCAGGGCTTGAGCAGTACTTC.